This is a list of T cell receptor beta chains from one sample in a study of blood T cells in healthy people across ages. TCRdb reprocessed the 5' RACE reads via MiXCR and lists one record per CDR3 protein. There are some 1.4 million distinct CDR3 sequences in the sample; approximately 38% occur only once, and roughly 7.9% lies in the top ten. Source material: blood. The receptors here all came from a young woman in good health. The CDR3 runs from the conserved cysteine through the conserved F or W.

J,V,CDR3
TRBJ2-1,TRBV7-8,CASSFMRSEQFF
TRBJ2-3,TRBV5-1,CASSPRDTVGGVGDTQYF
TRBJ2-5,TRBV21-1,CASSKGALQETQYF
-,TRBV27,CASSRGGVEQYF
TRBJ1-4,TRBV12-3/TRBV12-4,CASSGRGSTNEKLFF
TRBJ2-7,TRBV6-5,CASNPGVGHYEQYF
TRBJ1-3,TRBV25-1,CASSAYSGNTIYF
TRBJ1-1,TRBV4-1,CASSQQTAGGPSMNTEAFF
TRBJ2-5,TRBV7-9,CASRYPRETQYF
TRBJ2-1,TRBV5-1,CAGCSAQFF
TRBJ1-1,TRBV11-2,CASSLTEVNTEAFF
TRBJ1-5,TRBV20-1,CSVHRLGQPQHF
TRBJ2-1,TRBV5-1,CASGREGFNEQFF
TRBJ2-7,TRBV27,CTSSLLGGDSVYEQYF
TRBJ2-3,TRBV5-1,CASSPGGGFGDTQYF
TRBJ2-5,TRBV5-1,CASSLVLSRQETQYF
TRBJ1-2,TRBV15,CATSRDRRTIEGYTF
TRBJ1-1,TRBV12-3/TRBV12-4,CASSSGGGGTEAFF
TRBJ1-2,TRBV7-9,CASSLGTAVYGYTF
-,TRBV2,CASSAVRLTYNEQYF
TRBJ2-7,TRBV6-6,CAMGQGPEQYF
TRBJ2-4,TRBV10-3,CAIGKQEYNEQYF
TRBJ2-1,TRBV20-1,CSAIGPDRYNEQFF
TRBJ2-1,TRBV20-1,CSARDLPEQFF
TRBJ1-2,TRBV12-5,CAIRRGEGNYGYTF
TRBJ2-4,TRBV19,CASSIDIASNIQYF
TRBJ2-3,TRBV12-3/TRBV12-4,CASSPGLAGGPSTDTQYF
TRBJ2-5,TRBV29-1,CSVDQGGETQYF
TRBJ2-7,TRBV5-1,CASSGGLAGGAFEQYF
TRBJ2-7,TRBV6-2/TRBV6-3,CASSPLTSGGFSYEQYF
TRBJ1-6,TRBV7-2,CASSLMTGLGSPLHF
TRBJ2-7,TRBV20-1,CSARGSLYEQYF
TRBJ1-1,TRBV5-1,CASSSPGRTNTEAFF
TRBJ2-6,TRBV2,CASRGQNSGANVLTF
TRBJ2-7,TRBV18,CASSPPGTNPYEQYF
TRBJ1-4,TRBV25-1,CASSDIGGKLFF
TRBJ2-3,TRBV3-1,CASSPTDPDTQYF
TRBJ2-5,TRBV9,CASSVAPGGRETQYF
TRBJ1-5,TRBV27,CASSPKPGQPYSNQPQHF
TRBJ1-2,TRBV29-1,CSVVTENYGYTF
TRBJ2-6,TRBV4-1,CASSQDLYRHFSGANVLTF
TRBJ2-3,TRBV5-1,CASRLSPGQGSDTQYF
TRBJ1-1,TRBV20-1,CSANVRVNTEAFF
TRBJ1-4,TRBV9,CASSAPGQPYEKLFF
TRBJ2-7,TRBV5-1,CASSQAGLPYEQYF
TRBJ2-1,TRBV5-1,CASRLGQGSHNEQFF
TRBJ1-1,TRBV28,CASSWTEQNTEAFF
TRBJ2-6,TRBV20-1,CSARQFSGANVLTF
TRBJ1-6,TRBV28,CASSGGDFNSPLHF
TRBJ2-7,TRBV12-3/TRBV12-4,CAGSAGQGIEGAYEQYF
TRBJ2-7,TRBV25-1,CASSAHGFHEQYF
TRBJ2-5,TRBV29-1,CSVGLAGVEQYF